The entry that follows covers one T cell receptor beta chain sequence. Its target is not known. This CDR3 contains 13 residues. The ends were cut back, 5 bases at V and 6 bases at J, with 14 bases in the middle. CDR1 SEHNR and CDR2 FQNEAQ come from the germline V gene (reference sequence). PCR was performed a second time for about 7 to 11 cycles using a sample-barcoded 5' primer and a J-beta primer mix. One entry per CDR3 protein, called by TCRdb with MiXCR from the 5' RACE reads. The top ten clones hold more than 20% of a sample with 1.5 million to 2 million distinct CDR3 sequences, roughly 43% of them seen once. The sample originates from a study of blood T cells in healthy people across ages. The study, taken as a whole, reports: Among long-lived donors, naive CD4+ cells were more numerous and diversity higher than in aged donors.

The chain employs TRBV7-9 and TRBJ2-7, with a possible D match to TRBD2 (6 bases). The TCR originated in a human donor in good health. The sample consisted of blood. This chain's CDR3 is CASSTLRSGEQYF. CDR3 coding DNA: TGTGCCAGCAGCACCCTACGTAGCGGCGAGCAGTACTTC.